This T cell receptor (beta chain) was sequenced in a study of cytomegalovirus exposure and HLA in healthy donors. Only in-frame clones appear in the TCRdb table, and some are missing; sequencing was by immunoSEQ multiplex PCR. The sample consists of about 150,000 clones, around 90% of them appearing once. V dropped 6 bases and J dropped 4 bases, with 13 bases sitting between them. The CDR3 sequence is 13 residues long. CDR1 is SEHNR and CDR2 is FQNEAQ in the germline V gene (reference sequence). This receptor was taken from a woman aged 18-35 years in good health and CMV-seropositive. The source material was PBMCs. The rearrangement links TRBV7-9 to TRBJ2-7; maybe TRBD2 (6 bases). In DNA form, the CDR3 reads TGTGCCAGCAGTCCTGGGGCGGGGTACGAGCAGTACTTC. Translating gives CASSPGAGYEQYF.